This T cell receptor beta chain was sequenced in a study of long-term antiretroviral therapy in people with HIV (dated by TCRdb to the early 2020s). General notes on the study: Collection of the earliest samples took place about a decade ahead of the 2015 WHO recommendation for immediate ART, at a time when ART was typically delayed until CD4 counts fell. A retrospective serial study tested whether ART initiation and durable HIV suppression were associated with changes in peripheral blood TRB repertoire composition and diversity. A total of under 250 cryopreserved PBMC samples came from around 30 adults with confirmed HIV infection and were collected serially over a mean of roughly six years (range 1-12). About two fifths of the roughly 30 participants with HIV were female. No cross-contamination during QIAcube processing turned up in test extractions that ran a monoclonal T-cell line alongside 33 polyclonal samples.

Participants were included only if at least one PBMC sample before ART initiation and at least two post-ART samples were available. Treatment was received in the United States of America by all participants with HIV. Cryopreserved samples of 1-10 million PBMC were thawed and washed before DNA extraction. At the time of the earliest PBMC sample for each participant with HIV, ages ranged from roughly 23 to 60 years. Per participant, PBMC samples came from 1-4 timepoints prior to ART initiation and 2-8 timepoints following ART initiation, for a median of 7 samples. Serial HIV viral load, CD4+ T-cell count, ART history and demographic data were obtained for every participant. Genomic DNA was extracted from unsorted PBMC with a Qiagen kit on a QIAcube, processed in batches of 12 samples. The paper as a whole reports these results and caveats: Expanded TRB clones identified before ART initiation dominated the repertoire at all time points, although this dominance fluctuated and declined in many PLHIV after ART. The samples were dated from about 2003 to 2017, and the ART regimens that were used may be less effective than current ART regimens. Starting ART was linked to a significant rise in TRB diversity, yet even with long-term ART the diversity remained significantly lower than in transplant donor controls. Limited PBMC availability meant only the TCR beta chain was sequenced, without alpha chain pairing. Unsorted PBMC were profiled instead of sorted CD4+ and CD8+ T cells because pre-ART samples had limited cell numbers. Inferences about post-ART repertoire changes are limited because no data were available on ART adherence, viral resistance or therapy changes. Compared with controls, HIV repertoires had narrower CDR3 length ranges, and the network structure pointed to an antigen-experienced repertoire that shifted only slightly toward naive after ART.

On this clone itself: It lacks a known antigen. No qualities accompany the bases; no much larger clone lies one base away.

V sheds 2 bases and J sheds 0 bases, leaving 9 bases between their ends. Reading the germline V gene gives CDR1 SGHDT and CDR2 YYEEEE. The CDR3 goes from the cysteine to the phenylalanine over 14 residues. Of all the DNA, just the CDR3 is kept, 42 bases in frame from base 1. Sequencing of the TRB variable region was done with the immunoSEQ hsTCRB v3.0 assay at survey level resolution. A depth of about 35,000-50,000 T-cell genomes per sample was targeted for TRB sequencing. An Illumina MiSeq with a v3 150-cycle kit was used to sequence the pooled TRB libraries. The paper's processing steps were these. Analysis of repertoires was carried out in R inside a reproducible Nextflow workflow spanning QC, data transformation and analysis. LymphoSeq2, an R package for exploring AIRR-Seq data, was used to implement custom analyses. A handful of samples that yielded fewer than 5000 total TRB sequences were excluded, so that 150 to 200 HIV repertoires were analyzed. Among the roughly 180 retained HIV repertoires, some 60 were collected before ART initiation and 129 after ART initiation. Each repertoire was downsampled to 5000 TRB nucleotide sequences, and summary statistics were averaged across 100 downsampling iterations. Only TRB sequences with CDR3 regions of at least seven amino acids were retained for analysis. Diversity was assessed using a clonality score derived from Shannon entropy and using the Gini coefficient. In the repertoire networks, any two of the top 5000 CDR3 amino acid sequences were connected whenever the two sequences differed by an edit distance of one. For TRB CDR3 amino acid sequences, GLIPH2 was used to predict antigen specificity groups and MHC restriction. CDR3 amino acid sequences were matched against VDJdb and McPAS-TCR to flag known CMV, EBV, HIV or tissue antigen associations. Pre-ART, post-ART and control groups were compared with Wilcoxon signed-rank tests and Holm-Bonferroni correction. Drawn from immuneACCESS, this table holds only the in-frame rearrangements with V and J called that TCRdb kept. Clones are partly lost; checked studies trace under half to an unresolved V gene and leave the rest unexplained. That table supplies the V and J calls and clone size; D and trimming were determined from the DNA. Across this sample there are about 21,000 clones, with roughly four fifths seen only once. The ten largest make up roughly 4.9% of the sample.

The receptor chain draws on TRBV5-6 and TRBJ2-7; a weak D assignment points to TRBD1 (6 bases agree). The sequence was collected from a man aged 18 to 29 with HIV. This specimen consisted of unsorted PBMCs, obtained 0.5 years after starting antiretroviral therapy. The CDR3 protein is CASSFAGVSYEQYF. The nucleotides read TGTGCCAGCAGCTTCGCAGGGGTCTCCTACGAGCAGTACTTC.